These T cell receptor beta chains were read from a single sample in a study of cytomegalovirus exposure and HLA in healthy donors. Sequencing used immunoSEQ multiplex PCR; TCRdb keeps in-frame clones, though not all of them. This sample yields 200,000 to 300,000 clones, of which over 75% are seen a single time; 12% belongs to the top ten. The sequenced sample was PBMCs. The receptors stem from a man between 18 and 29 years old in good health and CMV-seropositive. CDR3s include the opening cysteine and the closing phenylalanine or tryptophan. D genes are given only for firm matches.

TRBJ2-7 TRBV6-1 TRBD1 CASSGGQASYEQYF TGTGCCAGCAGTGGGGGACAGGCCTCCTACGAGCAGTACTTC
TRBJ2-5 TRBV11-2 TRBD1 CASSSRGAGGYSETQYF TGTGCCAGCAGCTCGCGTGGGGCAGGGGGCTATAGTGAGACCCAGTACTTC
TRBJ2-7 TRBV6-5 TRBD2 CASSPGTSGYEQYF TGTGCCAGCAGTCCCGGGACTAGCGGTTACGAGCAGTACTTC
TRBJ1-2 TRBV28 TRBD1 CASSFRGRVNYGYTF TGTGCCAGCAGTTTCAGGGGGCGGGTTAACTATGGCTACACCTTC
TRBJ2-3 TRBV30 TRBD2 CAWSVVGLSTDTQYF TGTGCCTGGAGTGTGGTGGGACTAAGCACAGATACGCAGTATTTT
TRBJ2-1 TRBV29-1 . CSADGGQFF TGCAGCGCGGATGGAGGGCAGTTCTTC
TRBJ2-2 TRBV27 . CASSPSPTGELFF TGTGCCAGCAGTCCCTCCCCCACCGGGGAGCTGTTTTTT
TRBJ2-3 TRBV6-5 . CASSYSVEGADTQYF TGTGCCAGCAGTTACTCGGTTGAGGGGGCAGATACGCAGTATTTT
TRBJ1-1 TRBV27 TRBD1 CASSNRGNTEAFF TGTGCCAGCAGTAACAGGGGGAACACTGAAGCTTTCTTT
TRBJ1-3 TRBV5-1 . CASSLDPGVYTIYF TGCGCCAGCAGCTTGGATCCTGGGGTATACACCATATATTTT
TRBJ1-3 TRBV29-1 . CSVVRDSPSGNTIYF TGCAGCGTTGTGCGCGACAGCCCATCTGGAAACACCATATATTTT
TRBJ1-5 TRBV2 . CASQGFGNQPQHF TGTGCCAGTCAGGGGTTTGGCAATCAGCCCCAGCATTTT
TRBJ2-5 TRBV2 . CASSEGAGLAETQYF TGTGCCAGCAGTGAAGGGGCGGGATTAGCGGAGACCCAGTACTTC